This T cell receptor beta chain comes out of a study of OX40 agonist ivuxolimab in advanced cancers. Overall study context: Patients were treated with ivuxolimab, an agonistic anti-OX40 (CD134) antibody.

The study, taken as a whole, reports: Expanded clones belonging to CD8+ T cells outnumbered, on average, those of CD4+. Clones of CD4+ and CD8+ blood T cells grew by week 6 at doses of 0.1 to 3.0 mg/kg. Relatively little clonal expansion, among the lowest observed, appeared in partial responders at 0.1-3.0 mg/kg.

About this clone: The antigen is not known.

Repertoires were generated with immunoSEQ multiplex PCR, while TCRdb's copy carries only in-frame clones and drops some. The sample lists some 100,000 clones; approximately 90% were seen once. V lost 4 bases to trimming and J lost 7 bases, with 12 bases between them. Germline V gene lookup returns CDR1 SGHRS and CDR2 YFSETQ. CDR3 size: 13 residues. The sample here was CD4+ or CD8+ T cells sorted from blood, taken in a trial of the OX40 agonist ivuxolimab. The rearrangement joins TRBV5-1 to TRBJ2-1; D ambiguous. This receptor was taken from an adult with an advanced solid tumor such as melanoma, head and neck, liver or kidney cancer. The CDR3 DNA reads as TGCGCCAGCAGCCCCCAGACTTATAATGAGCAGTTCTTC. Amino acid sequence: CASSPQTYNEQFF.